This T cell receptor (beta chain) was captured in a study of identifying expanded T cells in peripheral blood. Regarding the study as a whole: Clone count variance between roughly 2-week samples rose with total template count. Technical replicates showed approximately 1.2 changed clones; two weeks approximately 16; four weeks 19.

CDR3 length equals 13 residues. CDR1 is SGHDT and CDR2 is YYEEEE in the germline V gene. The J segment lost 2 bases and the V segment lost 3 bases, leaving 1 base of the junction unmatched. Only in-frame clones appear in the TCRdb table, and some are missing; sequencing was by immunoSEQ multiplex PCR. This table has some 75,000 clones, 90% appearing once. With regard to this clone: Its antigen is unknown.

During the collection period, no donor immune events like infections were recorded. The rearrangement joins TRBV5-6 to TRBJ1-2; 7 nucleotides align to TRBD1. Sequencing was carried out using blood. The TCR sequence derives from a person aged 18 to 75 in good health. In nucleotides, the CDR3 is TGTGCCAGCAGCTGGGGACAGAACTATGGCTACACCTTC. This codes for CASSWGQNYGYTF.